This TCR beta chain was recorded in a study of blood T cells in healthy people across ages. Findings of the study overall: Calculation of diversity from one million T cells yielded estimates considered to be underestimates.

The length of the CDR3 is 12 residues. Trimming took off 7 bases at V and 2 bases at J, with 7 bases between the two ends. CDR1 is MGHDK and CDR2 is SYGVNS in the germline V gene. A note on this clonotype: Its antigen is not identified.

A second PCR of about 6 to 11 cycles used a sample-barcoded 5' primer and a J-beta primer mix. TCRdb itself ran the 5' RACE reads through MiXCR, one entry per CDR3 protein. The sample lists about 940,000 distinct CDR3 sequences; roughly 50% were seen once. Caucasian individuals from Russia who were healthy and aged 6 to 90 acted as donors. Staff drew 9 to 10 milliliters of peripheral blood from each donor. No fewer than 6.5 million PBMCs went into each sample. Sequencing was performed on blood. This clonotype originated in a man aged 25-45 years in good health. The chain is built from TRBV25-1 and TRBJ2-3, with unresolved D. CDR3 residues: CASNQNTDTQYF. In DNA, the CDR3 is TGTGCCAGCAACCAGAACACAGATACGCAGTATTTT. The full variable domain, completed using reference TRBV25-1 and TRBJ2-3, is EADIYQTPRYLVIGTGKKITLECSQTMGHDKMYWYQQDPGMELHLIHYSYGVNSTEKGDLSSESTVSRIRTEHFPLTLESARPSHTSQYLCASNQNTDTQYFGPGTRLTVL.